This section outlines one TCR beta chain sequence together with its context. Antigen: not known. This entry comes from a study of cytomegalovirus exposure and HLA in healthy donors. Looking at the study overall: Previous work identified 120 million or so unique TCR beta sequences from around 200 million T cells. Approximately 85 million unique TCRs from HLA-typed donors were held in an early data release. Study-wide findings and caveats: More clonal expansion characterized HLA-associated TCR beta chains than equally common others in a later analysis. The study put 150 to 200 TCR beta chains on its list as cytomegalovirus-associated.

V was trimmed by 6 bases and J by 2 bases, leaving 22 bases between them. CDR3 size: 17 residues. The germline CDR1 and CDR2 sequences are SGHAT and FQNNGV. PCR used 60 Vbeta primers and 13 Jbeta primers. The protocol was immunoSEQ multiplex PCR, while the TCRdb copy is restricted to in-frame clones and leaves out a portion. The sample shows roughly 160,000 clones, approximately 83% of them seen only once. The sequenced material came from PBMCs. This sequence joins TRBV11-2 and TRBJ2-5; D might be TRBD1 (7 bases). The receptor comes from a man younger than 35 in good health and CMV-seropositive. CDR3 amino acids: CASRPSLRGAVQETQYF. The CDR3 DNA reads as TGTGCCAGCAGACCTTCCCTCAGGGGGGCCGTACAAGAGACCCAGTACTTC. Complete variable domain (other parts from reference TRBV11-2 and TRBJ2-5): EAGVAQSPRYKIIEKRQSVAFWCNPISGHATLYWYQQILGQGPKLLIQFQNNGVVDDSQLPKDRFSAERLKGVDSTLKIQPAKLEDSAVYLCASRPSLRGAVQETQYFGPGTRLLVL.